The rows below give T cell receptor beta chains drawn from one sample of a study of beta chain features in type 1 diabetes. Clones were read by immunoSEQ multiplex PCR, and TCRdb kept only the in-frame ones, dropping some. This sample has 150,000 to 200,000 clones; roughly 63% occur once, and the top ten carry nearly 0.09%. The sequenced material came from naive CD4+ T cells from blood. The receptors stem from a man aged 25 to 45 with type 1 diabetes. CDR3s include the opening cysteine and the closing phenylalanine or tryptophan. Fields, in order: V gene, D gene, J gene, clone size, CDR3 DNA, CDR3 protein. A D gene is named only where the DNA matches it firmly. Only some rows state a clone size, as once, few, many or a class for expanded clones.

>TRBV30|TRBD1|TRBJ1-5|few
TGTGCCTGGAGTAGGGGGACAGGGGAGTATCAGCCCCAGCATTTT
CAWSRGTGEYQPQHF
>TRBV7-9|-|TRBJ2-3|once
TGTGCCAGCAGCTCCGACAGGCTTTTCACAGATACGCAGTATTTT
CASSSDRLFTDTQYF
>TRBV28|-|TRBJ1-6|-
TGTGCCAGCAGTTTAAAGATGAGGCCCCTCCACTTT
CASSLKMRPLHF
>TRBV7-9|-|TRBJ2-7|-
TGTGCCAGCAGCTTAGGAGGCAGGACCGAGCAGTACTTC
CASSLGGRTEQYF
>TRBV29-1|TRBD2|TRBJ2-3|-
TGCAGCGTTGAATGGGCTAGCGGGGGCACAGATACGCAGTATTTT
CSVEWASGGTDTQYF
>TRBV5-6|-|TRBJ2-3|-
TGTGCCAGCAGCTCCGGAAGGAAAACGGATACGCAGTATTTT
CASSSGRKTDTQYF
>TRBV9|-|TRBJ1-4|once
TGTGCCAGCAGCGTAGGGGCAGGGCGATTCGGTGAAAAACTGTTTTTT
CASSVGAGRFGEKLFF
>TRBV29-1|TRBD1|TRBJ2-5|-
TGCAGCGCCAAAAACAGGGGGCGGGAGACCCAGTACTTC
CSAKNRGRETQYF
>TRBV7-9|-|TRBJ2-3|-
TGTGCCAGCAGCTTATCACAGAACACAGATACGCAGTATTTT
CASSLSQNTDTQYF
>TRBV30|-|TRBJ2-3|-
TGTGCCTGGACCCGTCACGCCCTGGGGGATACGCAGTATTTT
CAWTRHALGDTQYF
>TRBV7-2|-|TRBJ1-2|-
TGTGCCAGCAGCTTAACCCAGACAAGCTATGGCTACACCTTC
CASSLTQTSYGYTF
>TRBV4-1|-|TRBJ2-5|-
TGCGCCAGCAGCCAAGATGGCGGGACGTACCAAGAGACCCAGTACTTC
CASSQDGGTYQETQYF
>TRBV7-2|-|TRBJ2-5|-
TGTGCCAGCAGCTGGAGCGGGGAGGGGGGAGAGACCCAGTACTTC
CASSWSGEGGETQYF
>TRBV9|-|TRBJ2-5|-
TGTGCCAGCAGCCTAGGTTTGAGGGGGCAAGAGACCCAGTACTTC
CASSLGLRGQETQYF
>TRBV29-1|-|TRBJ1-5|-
TGCAGCGTTTCCGGGGGGAGCAATCAGCCCCAGCATTTT
CSVSGGSNQPQHF
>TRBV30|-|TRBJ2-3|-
TGTGCCTGGTCCAGTTCAGATACGCAGTATTTT
CAWSSSDTQYF
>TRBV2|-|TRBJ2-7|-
TGTGCCAGCAGCGACGCGGACACCTACGAGCAGTACTTC
CASSDADTYEQYF